These 10 T cell receptor beta chains were all obtained from the same sample, sequenced in a study of read filtering for tumor transcriptome and immune sequencing. This library used about 360 ng RNA and molecular barcoded adaptors spanning alpha/delta and beta/gamma chains. TCRdb reanalysed the reads using MiXCR and keeps one entry per CDR3 protein. In the table there are about 48,000 distinct CDR3 sequences, roughly 19% of which are singletons. Material: a population of CD138-negative cells sorted from bone marrow. These receptors originate from a donor aged 40 or over with multiple myeloma.

With respect to this clonotype: Just one base apart from a much larger clone, this may be a read error. Here the CDR3 DNA reads TGTGCCAGCAGTTACTCGGGCAGGGAAGCGACCCAGTACTTC. This gives the protein CASSYSGREATQYF. The genes are TRBV6-6 and TRBJ2-5; D possibly corresponds to TRBD1 (5 bases). The CDR3 length is 14 residues. Looked up from germline, CDR1 is MNHNY and CDR2 is SVGAGI (reference sequence). The V and J ends lost 0 bases and 7 bases respectively, with 12 bases between them.

Many counts were recorded for this clonotype. The chain has TRBV7-9 and TRBJ2-1; D gene ambiguous. CDR1 SEHNR and CDR2 FQNEAQ come from the germline V gene (reference sequence). Trimming removed 0 bases from V and 4 bases from J, with 16 bases in between. The CDR3 has 17 residues. CDR3 amino acids: CASSLARWGTPYNEQFF. The CDR3 bases are TGTGCCAGCAGCTTAGCGCGATGGGGTACTCCTTACAATGAGCAGTTCTTC.

This clonotype was seen repeatedly, ten times or more. This sequence joins TRBV5-1 and TRBJ1-1; D unclear. V was clipped by 0 bases and J by 3 bases, with 9 bases between them. From germline, CDR1 is SGHRS and CDR2 YFSETQ. The CDR3 is made up of 14 amino acids. The CDR3, as DNA: TGCGCCAGCAGCTTGGGGCTGGGGTACACTGAAGCTTTCTTT. It translates to CASSLGLGYTEAFF.

The gene calls are TRBV18 and TRBJ1-2; D perhaps matches TRBD1 (5 bases). The CDR3 contains 14 residues. V shed 0 bases and J shed 4 bases, with 9 bases lying between them. Germline V gives CDR1 KGHSH, CDR2 LQKENI. Here the CDR3 DNA reads TGTGCCAGCTCACCACCGGGGGATGGCTATGGCTACACCTTC. Translation: CASSPPGDGYGYTF.

The chain joins TRBV7-9 to TRBJ2-5; a weak D match, TRBD2 (5 bases). Trimming cost V 3 bases and J 7 bases, with 9 bases left between them. Looked up from germline, CDR1 is SEHNR and CDR2 is FQNEAQ (reference sequence). The CDR3 totals 12 residues. DNA of the CDR3: TGTGCCAGCAGCTTGGTCGGGGTGACCCAGTACTTC. It is translated as CASSLVGVTQYF. Filled out from reference TRBV7-9 and TRBJ2-5, the complete variable domain reads DTGVSQNPRHKITKRGQNVTFRCDPISEHNRLYWYRQTLGQGPEFLTYFQNEAQLEKSRLLSDRFSAERPKGSFSTLEIQRTEQGDSAMYLCASSLVGVTQYFGPGTRLLVL.

The chain uses TRBV14 and TRBJ1-4, with 10 bases aligning to TRBD1. J lost 7 bases, V lost 4 bases, and 6 bases had no gene match. CDR3 length equals 15 residues. The germline CDR1 and CDR2 sequences are SGHDN and FVKESK. CDR3 coding DNA: TGTGCCAGCAGCCTCTCGACAGGGGGCGGTGAAAAACTGTTTTTT. Protein: CASSLSTGGGEKLFF.

This clonotype showed up many times. This chain uses TRBV12-3 or TRBV12-4 with TRBJ2-2; D is uncertain. Trimming took off 6 bases at V and 3 bases at J, with 5 bases between the two ends. This CDR3 has 12 amino acids. The CDR3 nucleotides are TGTGCCAGCAGAAGCGACACCGGGGAGCTGTTTTTT. It is translated as CASRSDTGELFF.

There are many counts of this clonotype. The chain uses TRBV5-1 and TRBJ2-2, with a possible D match to TRBD2 (6 bases). CDR1 and CDR2 (germline): SGHRS, YFSETQ. This CDR3 region has 14 residues. The V end was cut by 0 bases, the J end by 6 bases, with 9 bases between. CDR3 in amino acids: CASSLVSSAGELFF. The CDR3 nucleotides read TGCGCCAGCAGCTTGGTGTCTAGCGCCGGGGAGCTGTTTTTT. The whole variable domain, filled in from reference TRBV5-1 and TRBJ2-2, reads KAGVTQTPRYLIKTRGQQVTLSCSPISGHRSVSWYQQTPGQGLQFLFEYFSETQRNKGNFPGRFSGRQFSNSRSEMNVSTLELGDSALYLCASSLVSSAGELFFGEGSRLTVL.

This clonotype ranks as medium-sized (0.01 to 0.1%). J is TRBJ2-1 and V is TRBV3-2; the listed D gene, TRBD2, was not tested against the DNA. TRBV3-2 counts as a pseudogene. This CDR3 comprises 15 residues. CDR3 bases: TGTGCCAGCAGCCAAGAGGGGACTAGCTACAATGAGCAGTTCTTC. Protein sequence: CASSQEGTSYNEQFF.

This clonotype has at least ten counts. In DNA, the CDR3 is TGTGCCAGCACCCGACTAGCGGGAGCGGGCGAGACCCAGTACTTC. Encoded protein: CASTRLAGAGETQYF. This chain joins TRBV2 and TRBJ2-5, with TRBD2 matching over 12 bases. V lost 7 bases to trimming and J lost 5 bases; unmatched junction nucleotides: 8. The CDR3 totals 15 residues. CDR1 is SNHLY and CDR2 is FYNNEI in the germline V gene.